Below are 26 T cell receptor beta chains sequenced from a single sample in a study of radiation and T cells in renal cell carcinoma. Documented time point: blood 4 weeks post-SBRT, at nephrectomy. Treatment in this sample: 15 Gy SBRT to primary tumor, nephrectomy 4 weeks later. Only in-frame clones appear in the TCRdb table, and some are missing; sequencing was by immunoSEQ multiplex PCR. The data hold 150,000 to 200,000 clones, with 88% observed a single time. The sample consisted of blood, taken from a patient whose treatment included radiotherapy and nephrectomy. These receptors originate from a woman aged 50 to 65 with renal cell carcinoma.

The chain joins TRBV5-6 to TRBJ1-1; 9 bases match TRBD1. Germline CDR1 is SGHDT and CDR2 is YYEEEE. This CDR3 comprises 15 residues. J lost 4 bases, V lost 4 bases, and 8 bases had no gene match. Here the CDR3 reads CASSITGGASTEAFF. CDR3 sequence (DNA): TGTGCCAGCAGCATTACAGGGGGCGCGAGCACTGAAGCTTTCTTT.

The J gene is TRBJ2-2, the V gene TRBV6-4; D is uncertain. Germline values: CDR1 MRHNA, CDR2 SNTAGT. Trimming left V 2 bases short and J 6 bases short, with 7 bases between. This CDR3 has 13 amino acids. The CDR3 sequence is CASSDEAAGELFF. The CDR3 nucleotides are TGTGCCAGCAGTGACGAGGCGGCCGGGGAGCTGTTTTTT.

This chain links TRBV7-3 with TRBJ2-5; D possibly corresponds to TRBD1 (5 bases). CDR1 and CDR2 (germline): SGHTA, FQGTGA. The V gene lost 1 base and the J gene lost 5 bases, with 20 bases spanning the gap. The CDR3 contains 17 residues. The CDR3: CASSLMGPAGRYETQYF. The CDR3, as DNA: TGTGCCAGCAGCTTAATGGGGCCGGCAGGGCGATATGAGACCCAGTACTTC.

The V call is TRBV18, the J call TRBJ1-5, with a possible D match to TRBD1 (6 bases). The V end was cut by 3 bases, the J end by 2 bases, with 17 bases between. This CDR3 has 17 amino acids. Germline CDR1 and CDR2: KGHSH and LQKENI. The CDR3 region has the DNA TGTGCCAGCTCACCTCCGGGGGCCACAGGTGGCAATCAGCCCCAGCATTTT. This sequence encodes CASSPPGATGGNQPQHF.

The chain recombines TRBV7-6 with TRBJ1-3; D unclear. Looked up from germline, CDR1 is SGHVS and CDR2 is FNYEAQ. This CDR3 is built from 16 residues. V dropped 1 base and J dropped 0 bases, with 10 bases sitting between them. This CDR3 is CASSLEAVNSGNTIYF. The CDR3 DNA sequence: TGTGCCAGCAGCTTAGAAGCCGTCAACTCTGGAAACACCATATATTTT.

The chain employs TRBV6-6 and TRBJ1-2; 9 bases agree with TRBD1. Trimming removed 4 bases from V and 6 bases from J; junction bases left unmatched: 6. Germline V gene data show CDR1 as MNHNY and CDR2 as SVGAGI (reference sequence). This CDR3 is built from 14 residues. CDR3 nucleotides: TGTGCCAGCAGTTTCCTCGGGACAGGGAATGGCTACACCTTC. Amino acids: CASSFLGTGNGYTF.

This clone was found a few times. This specimen includes other DNA sequences encoding the same CDR3. The chain carries TRBV6-1 and TRBJ2-2; D is uncertain. The CDR3 loop spans 13 amino acids. Per germline, CDR1 MNHNS and CDR2 SASEGT. V gave up 2 bases and J gave up 2 bases, with 3 bases separating them. The CDR3 spells CASSEPNTGELFF. The CDR3 nucleotides read TGTGCCAGCAGTGAACCCAACACCGGGGAGCTGTTTTTT.

The chain joins TRBV9 to TRBJ2-5; 7 bases agree with TRBD1. Unmatched junction bases numbered 6, after V lost 0 bases and J lost 4 bases. Germline V lookup: CDR1 SGDLS, CDR2 YYNGEE. The CDR3 length is 15 residues. The DNA for the CDR3 is TGTGCCAGCAGCGTAGTTGAGGGGGCAAGAGAGACCCAGTACTTC. Translated: CASSVVEGARETQYF.

The chain carries TRBV6-5 and TRBJ2-5; 10 bases fit TRBD2. Germline V gene data show CDR1 as MNHEY and CDR2 as SVGAGI. Unmatched junction bases numbered 3, after V lost 0 bases and J lost 2 bases. CDR3 length: 16 amino acids. CDR3 region: CASSYSRTSGQETQYF. As DNA, the CDR3 is TGTGCCAGCAGTTACTCGAGGACTAGCGGACAAGAGACCCAGTACTTC.

The chain joins TRBV13 to TRBJ2-4; D perhaps matches TRBD2 (5 bases). This CDR3 contains 18 residues. Germline V gives CDR1 PRHDT, CDR2 FYEKMQ (reference sequence). V lost 5 bases and J 1 base, leaving 21 bases between the germline ends. The CDR3 here is CASSPPSSSAVAKNIQYF. The CDR3 DNA follows: TGTGCCAGCAGCCCCCCGTCGAGTAGCGCGGTTGCCAAAAACATTCAGTACTTC.

Details on this clone: Other nucleotide sequences from this sample produce the same CDR3. The chain combines TRBV19 with TRBJ1-5; no definite D call. The CDR3 length is 13 residues. V gave up 1 base and J gave up 4 bases, with 5 bases separating them. CDR1 is LNHDA, CDR2 SQIVND, per germline (reference sequence). Here the CDR3 reads CASSIGRNQPQHF. CDR3 nucleotides: TGTGCCAGTAGTATAGGGAGGAATCAGCCCCAGCATTTT.

The CDR3 is CASSLGGLAFF. CDR3 coding DNA: TGTGCCAGCAGCTTAGGGGGGTTAGCTTTCTTT. The rearrangement uses TRBV7-8 and TRBJ1-1; D possibly corresponds to TRBD1 (5 bases). Per germline, CDR1 SGHVS and CDR2 FQNEAQ. The CDR3 extends over 11 amino acids. V was trimmed by 1 base and J by 10 bases, leaving 7 bases between them.

This clone has just one count. The chain uses TRBV7-2 and TRBJ1-1, with TRBD1 matching 7 bases. The germline CDR1 and CDR2 sequences are SGHTA and FQGNSA. The CDR3 runs to 12 residues. V trimming: 7 bases; J trimming: 9 bases; junction bases outside the gene matches: 8. For the CDR3, the DNA is TGTGCCAGCAACTCCCTAGGGGGCCAAGCTTTCTTT. Residues: CASNSLGGQAFF.

The chain recombines TRBV4-2 with TRBJ1-2, with 8 nucleotides matching TRBD1. The CDR3 contains 15 residues. CDR1 and CDR2 from the germline V gene are LGHNA and YNFKEQ. The ends lost 3 bases at V and 4 bases at J; junction bases unmatched: 7. The CDR3 spells CASSQDATGVYGYTF. CDR3 DNA sequence: TGTGCCAGCAGCCAGGACGCGACAGGGGTCTATGGCTACACCTTC.

The CDR3 protein is CASSQGGNNEQFF. The CDR3 bases are TGTGCCAGCTCCCAGGGGGGGAACAATGAGCAGTTCTTC. This chain joins TRBV25-1 and TRBJ2-1; D may correspond to TRBD1 or TRBD2 (7 bases each). This CDR3 region has 13 residues. Germline CDR1 and CDR2: MGHDK and SYGVNS. V was trimmed by 8 bases and J by 5 bases, leaving 13 bases between them.

The gene calls are TRBV7-8 and TRBJ2-7; D remains unclear. The V gene lost 1 base and the J gene lost 4 bases, with 8 bases spanning the gap. This CDR3 comprises 13 residues. CDR1 and CDR2 (germline): SGHVS, FQNEAQ. CDR3 in amino acids: CASSLVPGYEQYF. The CDR3 bases are TGTGCCAGCAGCTTAGTTCCGGGTTACGAGCAGTACTTC.

The V and J genes are TRBV19 and TRBJ1-3; 7 bases agree with TRBD1. The J segment lost 0 bases and the V segment lost 4 bases, leaving 3 bases of the junction unmatched. This CDR3 is built from 15 residues. From germline, CDR1 is LNHDA and CDR2 SQIVND (reference sequence). CDR3 amino acids: CASSKTGDSGNTIYF. The CDR3 bases are TGTGCCAGTAGTAAAACAGGGGACTCTGGAAACACCATATATTTT.

The J gene is TRBJ2-5, the V gene TRBV9, with D possibly called TRBD1 or TRBD2 (6 bases each). CDR1 is SGDLS, CDR2 YYNGEE, per germline. Trimming removed 0 bases from V and 5 bases from J, with 14 bases in between. This CDR3 is 15 amino acids long. CDR3 DNA sequence: TGTGCCAGCAGCGTAGATAGGGGGGCTTATGAGACCCAGTACTTC. Translation gives CASSVDRGAYETQYF.

The rearrangement uses TRBV6-5 and TRBJ1-4, with no clear D. Trimming stripped 6 bases from V and 5 bases from J, with 7 bases between. Germline CDR1 MNHEY, CDR2 SVGAGI. The CDR3 length is 12 residues. CDR3 amino acids: CASSRTNEKLFF. In DNA form, the CDR3 reads TGTGCCAGCAGCCGTACAAATGAAAAACTGTTTTTT.

The gene calls are TRBV7-3 and TRBJ1-2; TRBD1 is a possible D gene (5 bases). The V gene's germline CDR1 is SGHTA and CDR2 FQGTGA. V was shortened by 5 bases and J by 6 bases, with 19 bases between the two germline ends. This CDR3 comprises 15 residues. The CDR3 bases are TGTGCCAGCAGCCCGGACCCTGCAGGGAGGGATGGCTACACCTTC. It is translated as CASSPDPAGRDGYTF.

The rearrangement uses TRBV9 and TRBJ2-6; D might be TRBD1 (6 bases). With 3 bases removed from V and 4 bases from J, the gap between germline ends came to 20 bases. The CDR3 totals 18 residues. Germline CDR1 SGDLS, CDR2 YYNGEE. CDR3 protein: CASSAGTFRQGGANVLTF. For the CDR3, the DNA is TGTGCCAGCAGCGCCGGGACATTCCGCCAGGGAGGGGCCAACGTCCTGACTTTC.

V and J are TRBV7-2 and TRBJ2-3; no definite D call. With 0 bases removed from V and 2 bases from J, the gap between germline ends came to 3 bases. CDR1 is SGHTA, CDR2 FQGNSA, per germline. This CDR3 is 13 amino acids long. CDR3 sequence: CASSLAYTDTQYF. CDR3 bases: TGTGCCAGCAGCTTAGCCTACACAGATACGCAGTATTTT.

The genes are TRBV15 and TRBJ1-6; no definite D call. V was clipped by 5 bases and J by 7 bases, with 18 bases between them. In germline, CDR1 is LNHNV, CDR2 YYDKDF (reference sequence). The length of the CDR3 is 16 residues. The CDR3 bases are TGTGCCACCAGCGGTCCACGAGGGAGGCCGAATTCACCCCTCCACTTT. This sequence encodes CATSGPRGRPNSPLHF.

This chain uses TRBV7-9 with TRBJ2-7; D is possibly TRBD1 (5 bases). Germline lookup yields CDR1 SEHNR and CDR2 FQNEAQ (reference sequence). V was pared by 5 bases and J by 1 base, with 24 bases between. This CDR3 has 18 amino acids. The CDR3 DNA sequence: TGTGCCAGCAGCCTATTGGATTATGGGGCAGGGAAATCCTACGAGCAGTACTTC. Amino acid sequence: CASSLLDYGAGKSYEQYF.

The CDR3 here is CASRERTSGADTQYF. The CDR3, as DNA: TGTGCCAGTAGGGAACGGACGTCGGGGGCAGATACGCAGTATTTT. V gene TRBV19 combines with J gene TRBJ2-3, with a weak D call TRBD2 (6 bases). Germline lookup yields CDR1 LNHDA and CDR2 SQIVND (reference sequence). The V and J ends lost 6 bases and 4 bases respectively, with 17 bases between them. The CDR3 contains 15 residues.

This clone showed up just a few times. The rearrangement joins TRBV28 to TRBJ1-2; TRBD1 agrees at 10 bases. Germline V gene data show CDR1 as MDHEN and CDR2 as SYDVKM. The ends lost 6 bases at V and 7 bases at J; junction bases unmatched: 17. The CDR3 is 17 residues long. The CDR3 loop is CASRAVGQGFLARGYTF. DNA for the CDR3: TGTGCCAGCAGGGCGGTGGGACAGGGGTTTTTAGCACGTGGCTACACCTTC.